This T cell receptor (beta chain) was identified in a study of blood T cell repertoires in COVID-19. Study overall: Samples of COVID-19 (acute and convalescent) were obtained from the United States, Italy and Spain. PBMCs, B-cell-depleted T cells, or T cells provided the cDNA or gDNA that made up the material.

The authors' processing: It was from reference gene primer amplification that nucleated cell counts were estimated. Here immunoSEQ multiplex PCR was the method, and the copy in TCRdb shows in-frame clones only, minus some. D and trimming were read from the DNA, whereas the V and J calls and clone size are those reported in that table. The table includes some 150,000 clones, roughly 89% detected once. CDR3 length: 15 residues. Germline V gene sequence: CDR1 KGHDR, CDR2 SFDVKD. V shed 4 bases and J shed 5 bases, with 16 bases lying between them. Sequenced input: peripheral blood. The TCR comes from a man aged 18 to 29 with active or convalescent COVID-19. V is TRBV24-1 and J is TRBJ1-2; D not resolved. CDR3 DNA sequence: TGTGCCACCAGTGAAACCGGAGCGGGCCGATATGGCTACACCTTC. It translates to CATSETGAGRYGYTF.